The rows below give T cell receptor beta chains drawn from one sample of a study of cytomegalovirus exposure and HLA in healthy donors. Clones were sequenced by immunoSEQ multiplex PCR, and TCRdb holds only the in-frame ones, with some missing. Of around 150,000 clones in the sample, approximately 62% were seen once. Specimen: PBMCs. The receptors were sampled from a human donor in good health. Both conserved end residues are part of each CDR3. A D gene is named only where the DNA matches it firmly. Size is stated for part of the rows, as once, few or many counts, or as a class when the clone is expanded.

d_gene | abundance | j_gene | v_gene | CDR3aa | CDR3nt
TRBD1 | - | TRBJ2-7 | TRBV28 | CASRRFPGQGDVEQYF | TGTGCCAGCAGACGGTTTCCGGGACAGGGGGACGTCGAGCAGTACTTC
- | once | TRBJ2-5 | TRBV7-2 | CASSPWSREFETQYF | TGTGCCAGCAGCCCGTGGAGCCGGGAGTTTGAGACCCAGTACTTC
TRBD1 | few | TRBJ2-4 | TRBV10-2 | CASTTGGIQYF | TGCGCCAGCACAACAGGGGGCATTCAGTACTTC
TRBD2 | few | TRBJ2-4 | TRBV5-6 | CASSLTAGGAKNIQYF | TGTGCCAGCAGCTTGACGGCGGGAGGGGCCAAAAACATTCAGTACTTC
TRBD1 | - | TRBJ2-3 | TRBV27 | CASSLFYRGEDTQYF | TGTGCCAGCAGTTTATTCTACAGGGGGGAGGATACGCAGTATTTT
- | few | TRBJ2-1 | TRBV29-1 | CSVGVGNNEQFF | TGCAGCGTTGGTGTCGGGAACAATGAGCAGTTCTTC
- | few | TRBJ2-2 | TRBV27 | CASRITGTGGELFF | TGTGCCAGCAGGATCACAGGGACGGGCGGGGAGCTGTTTTTT
TRBD2 | - | TRBJ2-1 | TRBV5-1 | CASSTGGTYNEQFF | TGCGCCAGCAGCACGGGAGGTACCTACAATGAGCAGTTCTTC
- | once | TRBJ1-5 | TRBV28 | CASRGAERQPQHF | TGTGCCAGCAGGGGGGCCGAACGACAGCCCCAGCATTTT
TRBD1 | - | TRBJ2-7 | TRBV5-1 | CASSHQVGTGVPYEQYF | TGCGCCAGCAGCCATCAAGTTGGGACAGGGGTCCCCTACGAGCAGTACTTC
TRBD1 | - | TRBJ1-2 | TRBV7-2 | CASSSSGTGILYGYTF | TGTGCCAGCAGCTCCTCCGGGACAGGGATCCTCTATGGCTACACCTTC
- | - | TRBJ2-5 | TRBV4-1 | CASSQEPGGETQYF | TGCGCCAGCAGCCAAGAGCCTGGGGGGGAGACCCAGTACTTC
- | - | TRBJ1-2 | TRBV19 | CASIGAGPLGYGYTF | TGTGCCAGTATAGGGGCAGGGCCCCTCGGCTATGGCTACACCTTC
TRBD1 | - | TRBJ2-5 | TRBV28 | CASSQDRGRQTQYF | TGTGCCAGCAGCCAGGACAGGGGGAGGCAGACCCAGTACTTC
- | - | TRBJ2-7 | TRBV27 | CASSLDPRGINYEQYF | TGTGCCAGCAGTTTAGACCCTCGCGGGATCAACTACGAGCAGTACTTC
TRBD2 | few | TRBJ2-7 | TRBV28 | CASTSERESYEQYF | TGTGCCAGCACCTCGGAGCGGGAGTCCTACGAGCAGTACTTC
TRBD1 | - | TRBJ1-1 | TRBV25-1 | CASSAGTGPWNTEAFF | TGTGCCAGCAGCGCCGGGACAGGACCCTGGAACACTGAAGCTTTCTTT
TRBD1 | - | TRBJ2-7 | TRBV19 | CASSLRPGTGVGVQYF | TGTGCCAGTAGTCTACGCCCCGGGACAGGGGTTGGTGTGCAGTACTTC
TRBD1 | - | TRBJ2-1 | TRBV7-2 | CASSGTGAPGSYNEQFF | TGTGCCAGCAGCGGGACAGGGGCGCCTGGCTCCTACAATGAGCAGTTCTTC
TRBD2 | - | TRBJ2-1 | TRBV7-2 | CASSWAGVDNEQFF | TGTGCCAGCAGCTGGGCGGGAGTCGACAATGAGCAGTTCTTC
- | - | TRBJ2-7 | TRBV19 | CASSIADDRRFYEQYF | TGTGCCAGTAGTATAGCCGACGACAGGAGATTCTACGAGCAGTACTTC
TRBD1 | - | TRBJ1-5 | TRBV4-3 | CASSQGQIDQPQHF | TGCGCCAGCAGCCAGGGACAGATAGATCAGCCCCAGCATTTT